The next 24 T cell receptor beta chains were all read from a single sample in a study of shared clonotypes between healthy human individuals. TCRdb's copy holds only in-frame clones and misses some; the assay was immunoSEQ multiplex PCR. This repertoire shows over a million clones, around 76% found once; its top ten account for 1.2% to 1.5%. The sequenced material came from memory CD4+ T cells sorted from blood. Indicated subset: CD45RA-negative fraction. These receptor sequences come from a man between 18 and 35 years old in good health.

The genes are TRBV4-1 and TRBJ2-7, with a weak D call TRBD1 (6 bases). The CDR3 extends over 14 amino acids. Germline lookup yields CDR1 MGHRA and CDR2 YSYEKL. Trimming shortened V by 1 base and J by 0 bases, and 7 bases separated the two germline ends. CDR3 bases: TGCGCCAGCAGCCAAGCAGGGGACTCCTACGAGCAGTACTTC. Its protein product is CASSQAGDSYEQYF.

Comment on this clone: At one boundary the junction diverges from the germline segment, which might be a read error. V gene TRBV28 combines with J gene TRBJ2-5; TRBD1 aligns across 7 bases. The CDR3 consists of 10 residues. Germline loops: CDR1 MDHEN, CDR2 SYDVKM. For the CDR3, the DNA is TGTGCCAGCAGCTGGGACAGATTAGACTTC. It specifies CASSWDRLDF.

As regards this clone: A much larger clone lies a single base off, so this may be a read error. The V and J genes are TRBV7-2 and TRBJ2-3; a possible D gene is TRBD2 (6 bases). Per germline, CDR1 SGHTA and CDR2 FQGNSA. This CDR3 comprises 14 residues. V lost 5 bases, J lost 1 base, and 10 bases lay in between. The CDR3 nucleotides read TGTGCCAGCAGCGTGGGGGGAGGCACAGATACGCAGTATTTT. Encoded protein: CASSVGGGTDTQYF.

The chain carries TRBV6-1 and TRBJ2-1; D call uncertain. CDR3 length: 13 amino acids. The V and J ends lost 2 bases and 14 bases respectively, with 16 bases between them. Germline-derived CDR1 and CDR2 are MNHNS and SASEGT. CDR3 bases: TGTGCCAGCAGTGAATACTTAGGGCAGGCGGAGTTCTTC. It encodes CASSEYLGQAEFF.

This clone has a handful of counts. This same CDR3 is encoded by further DNA sequences in the sample. In DNA, the CDR3 is TGCGCCAGCAGCGGAGGGACGTTCCAAGAGACCCAGTACTTC. Its translation is CASSGGTFQETQYF. The gene calls are TRBV5-1 and TRBJ2-5; D possibly corresponds to TRBD2 (6 bases). Per the germline V gene, CDR1 is SGHRS and CDR2 is YFSETQ. The V end was cut by 4 bases, the J end by 1 base, with 11 bases between. The CDR3 has 14 amino acids. Together with reference TRBV5-1 and TRBJ2-5, the CDR3 gives the full variable domain: KAGVTQTPRYLIKTRGQQVTLSCSPISGHRSVSWYQQTPGQGLQFLFEYFSETQRNKGNFPGRFSGRQFSNSRSEMNVSTLELGDSALYLCASSGGTFQETQYFGPGTRLLVL.

This clone was detected a few times. The chain recombines TRBV6-1 with TRBJ1-2, with 11 bases lining up with TRBD1. The trim removed 10 bases at V and 5 bases at J, leaving 9 bases unmatched. The CDR3 sequence is 14 residues long. The germline gives CDR1 MNHNS, CDR2 SASEGT. Here the CDR3 reads CAINLRDRGYGYTF. For the CDR3, the DNA is TGTGCCATCAACCTCCGGGACAGGGGGTATGGCTACACCTTC.

Turning to this clone: It may be a read error: a sequence one base away is much more abundant. The rearrangement joins TRBV10-2 to TRBJ1-3; no firm D call. The germline V gene encodes CDR1 WSHSY and CDR2 SAAADI. Trimming pared 7 bases from V and 0 bases from J, leaving 7 bases between. The CDR3 extends over 13 amino acids. Here the CDR3 reads CASNDPSGNTIYF. The CDR3 DNA reads as TGCGCCAGCAATGATCCCTCTGGAAACACCATATATTTT.

This rearrangement joins TRBV28 to TRBJ1-6; no reliable D call. Trimming stripped 3 bases from V and 7 bases from J, with 13 bases between. This CDR3 contains 15 residues. The germline gives CDR1 MDHEN, CDR2 SYDVKM. The CDR3 loop is CASSFPDTRNSPLHF. The DNA for the CDR3 is TGTGCCAGCAGTTTCCCCGACACGCGAAATTCACCCCTCCACTTT.

This clone is a singleton in its sample. The chain recombines TRBV30 with TRBJ2-7; D tentatively reads TRBD1 or TRBD2 (5 bases each). CDR3 length: 13 amino acids. Trimming removed 5 bases at V and 0 bases at J, with 11 bases between. Germline CDR1 and CDR2: GTSNPN and SVGIG (reference sequence). Here the CDR3 reads CAWGPGTSYEQYF. DNA of the CDR3: TGTGCCTGGGGACCCGGGACCTCCTACGAGCAGTACTTC.

The V call is TRBV5-1, the J call TRBJ2-7, with TRBD2 matching 8 bases. The germline CDR1 and CDR2 sequences are SGHRS and YFSETQ. This CDR3 region has 15 residues. V trimming: 4 bases; J trimming: 6 bases; junction bases outside the gene matches: 12. In DNA, the CDR3 is TGCGCCAGCAGCACCCAAGAAGCGGGAGTATCCGAGCAGTACTTC. This encodes CASSTQEAGVSEQYF.

The chain uses TRBV19 and TRBJ2-1, with a tentative D call TRBD1 (6 bases). V lost 6 bases, J lost 9 bases, and 18 bases lay in between. The CDR3 sequence is 14 residues long. The germline CDR1 and CDR2 sequences are LNHDA and SQIVND (reference sequence). The CDR3 reads CASRDDRSGREQFF. The CDR3 region has the DNA TGTGCCAGTAGGGATGACAGGTCGGGCCGTGAGCAGTTCTTC.

The chain recombines TRBV7-2 with TRBJ1-2; TRBD1 is a possible D gene (5 bases). There are 17 residues in the CDR3. The V and J ends lost 2 bases and 4 bases respectively, with 20 bases between them. Per germline, CDR1 SGHTA and CDR2 FQGNSA. CDR3 sequence (DNA): TGTGCCAGCAGCTTACCGGGACTCTCTCTTGGGGCCTATGGCTACACCTTC. This gives the protein CASSLPGLSLGAYGYTF.

On this clone: Other nucleotide sequences in the sample specify the same CDR3. This chain connects TRBV7-2 to TRBJ2-1, with 9 positions matching TRBD2. CDR3 length: 16 amino acids. V lost 0 bases to trimming and J lost 4 bases; unmatched junction nucleotides: 4. The germline V gene encodes CDR1 SGHTA and CDR2 FQGNSA. CDR3 region: CASSLALAGTYNEQFF. CDR3 DNA: TGTGCCAGCAGCTTAGCTCTAGCGGGGACGTACAATGAGCAGTTCTTC.

The chain is built from TRBV18 and TRBJ2-1, with 10 bases fitting TRBD2. This CDR3 comprises 15 residues. CDR1 is KGHSH, CDR2 LQKENI, per germline. Trimming at V came to 3 bases and at J to 5 bases, leaving 4 bases not matched to a gene. The CDR3 spells CASSPLAGVHNEQFF. CDR3 sequence (DNA): TGTGCCAGCTCACCGCTAGCGGGAGTTCACAATGAGCAGTTCTTC.

This clone has only one observation. CDR3: CASSVDLLAGSSYNEQFF. The CDR3 DNA is TGTGCCAGCAGCGTAGACCTGCTAGCGGGGAGCTCCTACAATGAGCAGTTCTTC. This rearrangement joins TRBV7-9 to TRBJ2-1; 9 bases line up with TRBD2. Germline V gene sequence: CDR1 SEHNR, CDR2 FQNEAQ (reference sequence). With 5 bases clipped from V and 0 bases from J, the junction kept 11 bases outside the gene matches. CDR3 size: 18 residues.

The chain carries TRBV7-2 and TRBJ1-5; D is unclear. The germline CDR1 and CDR2 sequences are SGHTA and FQGNSA. CDR3 length: 14 residues. Trimming took 3 bases from V and 9 from J, leaving 15 bases between them. CDR3 in DNA: TGTGCCAGCAGCTTCTTTGACGGGGATTCGCCCCAGCATTTT. Translated: CASSFFDGDSPQHF.

A note on this clone: The junction shows a germline mismatch at one end, possibly a read error. This chain uses TRBV2 with TRBJ2-1, with D possibly TRBD2 on 6 matching bases. Looked up from germline, CDR1 is SNHLY and CDR2 is FYNNEI. The CDR3 runs 11 residues. The CDR3 DNA follows: TGTGCCAGCAGGGATAGCGGCCCGGGAGTCTTC. It codes for CASRDSGPGVF.

The chain carries TRBV28 and TRBJ2-4, with a weak D call TRBD2 (5 bases). Germline values: CDR1 MDHEN, CDR2 SYDVKM. This CDR3 contains 13 residues. The ends were cut back, 5 bases at V and 5 bases at J, with 10 bases in the middle. CDR3 residues: CASSPTEENIQYF. In DNA, the CDR3 is TGTGCCAGCAGTCCGACGGAGGAAAACATTCAGTACTTC.

In the case of this clone: The CDR3 does not end in the conserved phenylalanine or tryptophan, so this is likely a read error. The J gene is TRBJ1-2, the V gene TRBV11-2, with D perhaps TRBD1 (5 bases). The CDR3 consists of 12 residues. Per germline, CDR1 SGHAT and CDR2 FQNNGV. Trimming cost V 4 bases and J 8 bases, with 11 bases left between them. CDR3 nucleotide sequence: TGTGCCAGCAGCTCGGGACTCCGGGGCTACACCCTC. Protein product: CASSSGLRGYTL.

This sequence joins TRBV11-1 and TRBJ2-3; 15 positions match TRBD2. This CDR3 region has 16 residues. V lost 5 bases to trimming and J lost 4 bases; unmatched junction nucleotides: 4. The germline V gene has CDR1 SGHAT and CDR2 FQDESV (reference sequence). Here the CDR3 DNA reads TGTGCCAGCAGCCCTGGACTAGCGGGGGGGGCAGATACGCAGTATTTT. Residues: CASSPGLAGGADTQYF.

The chain couples TRBV6-6 to TRBJ2-1; 11 bases are shared with TRBD1. V gave up 6 bases and J gave up 2 bases; unmatched junction bases: 0. Germline V gene data show CDR1 as MNHNY and CDR2 as SVGAGI (reference sequence). The CDR3 extends over 14 amino acids. The CDR3 sequence: CASRGQGAYNEQFF. CDR3 in DNA: TGTGCCAGCAGGGGACAGGGGGCCTACAATGAGCAGTTCTTC.

This clone was recorded a few times. The chain is built from TRBV30 and TRBJ1-2; D may be TRBD1 (6 bases). There are 13 residues in the CDR3. V dropped 7 bases and J dropped 6 bases, with 18 bases sitting between them. Germline CDR1 and CDR2: GTSNPN and SVGIG (reference sequence). DNA for the CDR3: TGTGCCTCCGCATGGGAGGGGGGTCATGGCTACACCTTC. Amino acids: CASAWEGGHGYTF.

The table lists this clone with many counts. This CDR3 reads CASSPNGAQETQYF. DNA for the CDR3: TGTGCCAGCTCACCAAACGGAGCCCAAGAGACCCAGTACTTC. The chain uses TRBV18 and TRBJ2-5; D uncertain. Trimming removed 2 bases at V and 1 base at J, with 8 bases between. The CDR3 covers 14 residues. Per germline, CDR1 KGHSH and CDR2 LQKENI.

The sample holds one count of this clone. Here the CDR3 DNA reads TGTGCCAGCAGCTTAAGGTTTGGGGTACCTGGAAACACCATATATTTT. Its protein is CASSLRFGVPGNTIYF. The chain is built from TRBV7-3 and TRBJ1-3; no firm D call. Per germline, CDR1 SGHTA and CDR2 FQGTGA. V was clipped by 1 base and J by 2 bases, with 12 bases between them. This CDR3 is built from 16 residues.